These 30 T cell receptor beta chains were sequenced from one sample in a study of shared clonotypes between healthy human individuals. Libraries were prepared by immunoSEQ multiplex PCR; TCRdb keeps only in-frame clonotypes and omits some of them. Among about 980,000 clones listed, less than 85% were seen once. Sequenced sample: memory CD4+ T cells sorted from blood. As to subset: CD45RA-negative fraction. The receptors shown here come from a man between 18 and 29 years old in good health.

The rearrangement links TRBV5-6 to TRBJ1-1, with 8 bases fitting TRBD1. V was pared by 4 bases and J by 6 bases, with 5 bases of the junction left unmatched. This CDR3 region has 13 residues. In germline, CDR1 is SGHDT, CDR2 YYEEEE. The CDR3 DNA reads as TGTGCCAGCAGCACCCGGGACAGGTCTGAAGCTTTCTTT. This gives the protein CASSTRDRSEAFF.

J is TRBJ2-7 and V is TRBV27, with a weak D call TRBD1 (6 bases). Trimming pared 3 bases from V and 1 base from J, leaving 10 bases between. The CDR3 is made up of 14 amino acids. CDR1 is MNHEY and CDR2 is SMNVEV in the germline V gene (reference sequence). The CDR3 sequence is CASSLQGSSYEQYF. DNA for the CDR3: TGTGCCAGCAGTTTGCAGGGGTCGTCCTACGAGCAGTACTTC.

The CDR3 protein is CASCHSGANVLTF. The DNA of the CDR3 is TGTGCCTCTTGCCACTCTGGGGCCAACGTCCTGACTTTC. V usage is TRBV19 and J usage is TRBJ2-6; D is undetermined. The CDR3 has 13 amino acids. Germline CDR1 reads LNHDA; CDR2 reads SQIVND (reference sequence). With 11 bases removed from V and 0 bases from J, the gap between germline ends came to 8 bases.

The rearrangement links TRBV6-1 to TRBJ1-2; no firm D call. The ends were cut back, 3 bases at V and 7 bases at J, with 12 bases in the middle. The CDR3 sequence is 13 residues long. Germline CDR1 and CDR2: MNHNS and SASEGT. CDR3 sequence: CASSDVTWFGYTF. DNA of the CDR3: TGTGCCAGCAGTGATGTAACGTGGTTTGGCTACACCTTC.

The chain carries TRBV7-9 and TRBJ1-6, with 9 bases matching TRBD1. Germline assignment: CDR1 SEHNR and CDR2 FQNEAQ (reference sequence). This CDR3 is built from 15 residues. The V gene end was trimmed by 5 bases and the J gene end by 9 bases; junction bases not matched to a gene: 8. CDR3 amino acids: CASSVTGTGPSPLHF. Written as DNA, the CDR3 is TGTGCCAGCAGCGTGACCGGGACAGGGCCTTCACCCCTCCACTTT.

The CDR3 sequence: CASSQEPGGVSGNYNEQFF. Written as DNA, the CDR3 is TGCGCCAGCAGCCAAGAGCCCGGAGGGGTCTCGGGGAACTACAATGAGCAGTTCTTC. The chain joins TRBV4-1 to TRBJ2-1; D perhaps matches TRBD2 (6 bases). Trimming removed 0 bases from V and 3 bases from J, with 21 bases in between. From germline, CDR1 is MGHRA and CDR2 YSYEKL. This CDR3 contains 19 residues.

As concerns this clone: This same CDR3 is encoded by further DNA sequences in the sample. The J gene is TRBJ2-3, the V gene TRBV4-1, with 11 nucleotides matching TRBD2. V was pared by 1 base and J by 8 bases, with 5 bases of the junction left unmatched. The CDR3 has 15 residues. CDR1 is MGHRA, CDR2 YSYEKL, per germline. CDR3 amino acids: CASSQVLAGEGTQYF. The DNA of the CDR3 is TGCGCCAGCAGCCAAGTACTAGCGGGAGAGGGTACGCAGTATTTT.

The rearrangement links TRBV29-1 to TRBJ2-7, with 7 bases that match TRBD2. V was pared by 0 bases and J by 0 bases, with 5 bases of the junction left unmatched. The germline V gene has CDR1 SQVTM and CDR2 ANQGSEA. This CDR3 contains 15 residues. In DNA form, the CDR3 reads TGCAGCGTTGAAGACCCCGGGAGGTCCTCCTACGAGCAGTACTTC. Protein product: CSVEDPGRSSYEQYF.

CDR3 DNA: TGTGCCAGCAGCCACCTGGGCCCTTCACCCTATGGCTACACCTTC. This gives the protein CASSHLGPSPYGYTF. The chain joins TRBV7-2 to TRBJ1-2; no reliable D call. V was pared by 5 bases and J by 4 bases, with 17 bases between. The CDR3 contains 15 residues. Germline loops: CDR1 SGHTA, CDR2 FQGNSA. The whole variable domain, remainder taken from reference TRBV7-2 and TRBJ1-2, is GAGVSQSPSNKVTEKGKDVELRCDPISGHTALYWYRQSLGQGLEFLIYFQGNSAPDKSGLPSDRFSAERTGGSVSTLTIQRTQQEDSAVYLCASSHLGPSPYGYTFGSGTRLTVV.

This clone was seen more than once but under ten times. The genes are TRBV18 and TRBJ1-1; 7 bases align to TRBD1. This CDR3 spans 15 amino acids. Germline loops: CDR1 KGHSH, CDR2 LQKENI. Trimming cost V 0 bases and J 6 bases; bases outside gene matches: 7. CDR3 residues: CASSPPDRRSAEAFF. Here the CDR3 DNA reads TGTGCCAGCTCACCACCGGACAGGAGGAGCGCTGAAGCTTTCTTT.

V usage is TRBV5-4 and J usage is TRBJ1-6; maybe TRBD1 (6 bases). CDR1 and CDR2 (germline): SGHNT, YYREEE (reference sequence). The CDR3 contains 14 residues. Trimming removed 2 bases at V and 7 bases at J, with 10 bases between. The CDR3 reads CASSLVRGNSPLHF. The CDR3 region has the DNA TGTGCCAGCAGCTTAGTAAGGGGGAATTCACCCCTCCACTTT.

V usage is TRBV30 and J usage is TRBJ2-5; 11 bases are shared with TRBD2. This CDR3 has 14 residues. With V trimmed by 4 bases and J by 5 bases, 6 bases remained unmatched. Per germline, CDR1 GTSNPN and CDR2 SVGIG (reference sequence). The CDR3 spells CAWTTSGRGETQYF. As DNA, the CDR3 is TGTGCCTGGACAACTAGCGGGAGAGGGGAGACCCAGTACTTC.

This sequence joins TRBV9 and TRBJ1-1; D uncertain. Trimming removed 0 bases at V and 8 bases at J, with 14 bases between. The CDR3 runs to 14 residues. The germline V gene has CDR1 SGDLS and CDR2 YYNGEE. CDR3 sequence reads: CASSVGLDRPEAFF. The CDR3 DNA is TGTGCCAGCAGCGTAGGTCTCGACCGCCCGGAAGCTTTCTTT.

This rearrangement joins TRBV4-3 to TRBJ2-1, with D possibly matching TRBD1 (8 bases). Trimming took 5 bases from V and 7 from J, leaving 21 bases between them. Per germline, CDR1 LGHNA and CDR2 YSLEER. The CDR3 spans 16 residues. The DNA of the CDR3 is TGCGCCAGCAGCGATAGGACAGGGCGGGGGAAAAATGAGCAGTTCTTC. Amino acids: CASSDRTGRGKNEQFF.

The chain uses TRBV10-3 and TRBJ1-6, with D possibly TRBD1 on 5 matching bases. V was clipped by 5 bases and J by 10 bases, with 21 bases between them. Germline V gene data show CDR1 as ENHRY and CDR2 as SYGVKD. The CDR3 spans 16 residues. Here the CDR3 reads CAISPSGAQRGSPLHF. The CDR3 DNA reads TGTGCCATCAGTCCCTCCGGGGCGCAGCGGGGGTCACCCCTCCACTTT.

As regards this clone: This same CDR3 is encoded by further DNA sequences in the sample. V gene TRBV5-4 combines with J gene TRBJ1-1; 8 nucleotides align to TRBD1. V shed 2 bases, J shed 1 base, and the junction held 1 base outside the gene matches. The germline V gene has CDR1 SGHNT and CDR2 YYREEE (reference sequence). This CDR3 comprises 14 residues. CDR3 protein: CASSFGQGNTEAFF. As DNA, the CDR3 is TGTGCCAGCAGCTTCGGACAGGGGAACACTGAAGCTTTCTTT.

The V call is TRBV6-1, the J call TRBJ2-7; 9 nucleotides align to TRBD1. The V gene end was trimmed by 1 base and the J gene end by 4 bases; junction bases not matched to a gene: 11. The CDR3 runs 17 residues. Germline loops: CDR1 MNHNS, CDR2 SASEGT. CDR3 in DNA: TGTGCCAGCAGTGAAGAGGAAGGACAGGGGTACTGGTACGAGCAGTACTTC. It translates to CASSEEEGQGYWYEQYF.

Concerning this clone: The same CDR3 arises from other DNA sequences in this sample as well. The chain employs TRBV6-6 and TRBJ2-7; D might be TRBD1 (5 bases). From germline, CDR1 is MNHNY and CDR2 SVGAGI (reference sequence). This CDR3 has 11 residues. V was cut by 6 bases and J by 5 bases, with 8 bases left in between. The CDR3 here is CASRSGNEQYF. In DNA, the CDR3 is TGTGCCAGCAGGTCAGGGAACGAGCAGTACTTC.

J is TRBJ2-1 and V is TRBV5-1; 12 nucleotides align to TRBD2. Germline CDR1 SGHRS, CDR2 YFSETQ. The CDR3 has 16 amino acids. Trimming took 4 bases from V and 3 from J; bases not matched to a gene: 5. The CDR3 reads CASSVASGRGYNEQFF. CDR3 nucleotides: TGCGCCAGCAGCGTAGCTAGCGGGAGGGGCTACAATGAGCAGTTCTTC. Full variable domain (outside the CDR3, taken from reference TRBV5-1 and TRBJ2-1): KAGVTQTPRYLIKTRGQQVTLSCSPISGHRSVSWYQQTPGQGLQFLFEYFSETQRNKGNFPGRFSGRQFSNSRSEMNVSTLELGDSALYLCASSVASGRGYNEQFFGPGTRLTVL.

This clone was found once. The V gene is TRBV19, the J gene TRBJ2-2, with 9 bases lining up with TRBD2. Germline V gene lookup returns CDR1 LNHDA and CDR2 SQIVND (reference sequence). The CDR3 sequence is 15 residues long. The V and J ends lost 6 bases and 4 bases, in that order; junction bases with no gene match: 6. The CDR3: CASSRAGGPTGELFF. The CDR3, as DNA: TGTGCCAGTAGCCGTGCGGGAGGGCCCACCGGGGAGCTGTTTTTT. The whole variable domain, filled in from reference TRBV19 and TRBJ2-2, reads DGGITQSPKYLFRKEGQNVTLSCEQNLNHDAMYWYRQDPGQGLRLIYYSQIVNDFQKGDIAEGYSVSREKKESFPLTVTSAQKNPTAFYLCASSRAGGPTGELFFGEGSRLTVL.

The V gene is TRBV2, the J gene TRBJ2-5; D not resolved. Germline CDR1 is SNHLY and CDR2 is FYNNEI. The V end was cut by 6 bases, the J end by 5 bases, with 7 bases between. There are 11 residues in the CDR3. The CDR3 DNA reads TGTGCCAGCAGCGCCTGGGAGACCCAGTACTTC. Its translation: CASSAWETQYF.

V is TRBV4-1 and J is TRBJ1-5; D not resolved. Germline CDR1 MGHRA, CDR2 YSYEKL. This CDR3 is built from 14 residues. V was pared by 3 bases and J by 2 bases, with 8 bases between. The CDR3 reads CASSHWQGNQPQHF. The CDR3 DNA is TGCGCCAGCAGCCACTGGCAGGGCAATCAGCCCCAGCATTTT.

This rearrangement joins TRBV6-5 to TRBJ1-4; TRBD1 might be the D (5 bases). Trimming pared 9 bases from V and 8 bases from J, leaving 10 bases between. From germline, CDR1 is MNHEY and CDR2 SVGAGI. The CDR3 has 11 amino acids. The CDR3 sequence: CASKGEEKLFF. As DNA, the CDR3 is TGTGCCAGTAAAGGGGAGGAAAAACTGTTTTTT.

This clone was seen more than once but under ten times. With a much larger clone just one base away, this may be a read error. The same CDR3 is also encoded by other DNA sequences in this sample. The chain carries TRBV5-6 and TRBJ1-1, with no clear D. The CDR3 runs to 13 residues. From germline, CDR1 is SGHDT and CDR2 YYEEEE. V gave up 2 bases and J gave up 1 base, with 6 bases separating them. For the CDR3, the DNA is TGTGCCAGCAGCTTAACAGCGAACACTGAAGCTTTCTTT. This gives the protein CASSLTANTEAFF.

This clone was picked up many times. Here the CDR3 reads CASSLVAGGANEQYF. CDR3 DNA sequence: TGTGCCAGCAGCCTAGTGGCGGGAGGGGCCAACGAGCAGTACTTC. This sequence joins TRBV11-2 and TRBJ2-7, with TRBD2 identical over 9 bases. The CDR3 runs 15 residues. The germline gives CDR1 SGHAT, CDR2 FQNNGV. V dropped 5 bases and J dropped 5; count of bases not matched to a gene: 10.

The rearrangement uses TRBV9 and TRBJ2-5; TRBD1 matches at 9 bases. Trimming at V came to 0 bases and at J to 7 bases, leaving 7 bases not matched to a gene. This CDR3 is 15 amino acids long. In germline, CDR1 is SGDLS, CDR2 YYNGEE. CDR3 loop: CASSVAGTGQGTQYF. The CDR3 DNA is TGTGCCAGCAGCGTAGCGGGGACAGGGCAGGGGACCCAGTACTTC.

This chain connects TRBV19 to TRBJ1-5; D unresolved. Germline V gives CDR1 LNHDA, CDR2 SQIVND (reference sequence). CDR3 length: 16 amino acids. Trimming shortened V by 4 bases and J by 1 base, and 14 bases separated the two germline ends. Written as DNA, the CDR3 is TGTGCCAGTAGTAGTCCGGGATATACGAGCAATCAGCCCCAGCATTTT. It specifies CASSSPGYTSNQPQHF.

V usage is TRBV5-1 and J usage is TRBJ2-5; D uncertain. Per germline, CDR1 SGHRS and CDR2 YFSETQ. With 6 bases removed from V and 3 bases from J, the gap between germline ends came to 15 bases. The CDR3 length is 14 residues. CDR3 region: CASTAFIGKETQYF. CDR3 nucleotide sequence: TGCGCCAGCACCGCCTTTATAGGGAAAGAGACCCAGTACTTC.

This chain links TRBV10-3 with TRBJ2-2, with D unresolved. With 3 bases removed from V and 4 bases from J, the gap between germline ends came to 3 bases. Germline-derived CDR1 and CDR2 are ENHRY and SYGVKD. The CDR3 runs 12 residues. CDR3 coding DNA: TGTGCCATCAGTGATTCCACCGGGGAGCTGTTTTTT. The encoded protein is CAISDSTGELFF.

The chain is built from TRBV4-2 and TRBJ2-3; D call uncertain. The CDR3 is 14 residues long. Germline V gene lookup returns CDR1 LGHNA and CDR2 YNFKEQ. The V gene lost 1 base and the J gene lost 0 bases, with 5 bases spanning the gap. CDR3 DNA: TGTGCCAGCAGCCAAGGTGGCAGCACAGATACGCAGTATTTT. Translation gives CASSQGGSTDTQYF.